This T cell receptor (beta chain) was sequenced in a study of neurological immune-mediated disorders. Study-level points and caveats: HTLV-1-associated myelopathy showed the most TCR clonal expansion; multiple sclerosis the least, below healthy controls.

The output of every sequencing run exceeded 170 million TCR-beta sequences, derived from 15-18 subjects. TCRdb recomputed calls from the 5' RACE reads with MiXCR, one row per CDR3 protein. The data hold approximately 89,000 distinct CDR3 sequences, with roughly 4.5% observed a single time. This clonotype was picked up many times. Antigen: not known. Time point meaning: longitudinal time-point 3. The CDR3 runs 15 residues. The V gene's germline CDR1 is LGHDT and CDR2 YNNKEL (reference sequence). After removal of 1 base from V and 5 bases from J, the junction contained 6 bases not matched to a gene. Material: PBMCs. The chain recombines TRBV3-1 with TRBJ2-3, with 7 bases aligning to TRBD1. This sequence originates from a woman aged 60-75 years with multiple sclerosis. In DNA, the CDR3 is TGTGCCAGCAGCCAAGGGGGTACAGGGGAAGATACGCAGTATTTT. Its translation: CASSQGGTGEDTQYF.